One TCR beta chain is described in this entry. This table comes from immunoSEQ multiplex PCR, and its TCRdb copy is limited to in-frame clones, with some not included. This repertoire shows around 92,000 clones, 90% to 95% found once; its top ten account for around 0.28%. These data are taken from a study of OX40 agonist ivuxolimab in advanced cancers. This CDR3 is built from 14 residues. V lost 6 bases, J lost 8 bases, and 6 bases stayed unmatched. Germline V lookup: CDR1 SGHAT, CDR2 FQNNGV. This chain connects TRBV11-2 to TRBJ2-1; 11 nucleotides line up with TRBD2. The receptor was derived from an adult with an advanced solid tumor such as melanoma, head and neck, liver or kidney cancer. The sequenced sample was CD4+ or CD8+ T cells sorted from blood, obtained in a trial of the OX40 agonist ivuxolimab. CDR3 DNA: TGTGCCAGCAGACGACTAGCGGGGAAGTATGAGCAGTTCTTC. This translates into CASRRLAGKYEQFF.